This T cell receptor beta chain comes out of a study of cytomegalovirus exposure and HLA in healthy donors. Study-wide findings and caveats: In a later analysis, a genetic analysis reported fewer productive-TCR N-insertions in an Asian-associated ancestry cluster than the cohort average.

Germline V gene lookup returns CDR1 SGDLS and CDR2 YYNGEE. The CDR3 spans 15 residues. The V end lost 0 bases, the J end lost 4 bases, and 13 bases lay between the germline ends. The PCR ran on 60 Vbeta and 13 Jbeta primers. Assay: immunoSEQ multiplex PCR; the TCRdb copy retains only in-frame clones and omits some. The sample lists around 160,000 clones, around 76% occurring once. As for this clone: Its antigen is undetermined.

The V and J genes are TRBV9 and TRBJ1-1; tentative D call: TRBD1 (6 bases). The sample comprised PBMCs. The receptor comes from a woman aged 40 to 55 in good health and CMV-seronegative. The CDR3 region is CASSVDPRGGTEAFF. For the CDR3, the DNA is TGTGCCAGCAGCGTAGACCCGAGGGGGGGCACTGAAGCTTTCTTT.